This TCR beta chain was profiled in a study of blood T cells in healthy people across ages. At the level of the study: Roughly one uniquely barcoded beta molecule per two T cells was captured.

A second PCR, run for 7 to 11 cycles, used a sample-barcoded 5' primer plus a J-beta primer mix. Every single cDNA molecule received a tag from a template-switch adaptor with 12 random nucleotides. Individual samples furnished no less than 3 million CDR3-containing paired-end reads apiece. TCRdb used MiXCR to reprocess the 5' RACE reads, holding one entry per CDR3 protein. The sample contains approximately 830,000 distinct CDR3 sequences, around 62% of which appear only once. This clonotype has more than one count but fewer than ten. The sequence derives from a man aged 25-40 years in good health. The sample consisted of blood.

The CDR3 is CASSYPHELGQTSYNEQFF. The CDR3 coding sequence is TGTGCCAGCAGTTATCCCCATGAGTTGGGCCAGACTTCCTACAATGAGCAGTTCTTC. The V and J genes are TRBV6-5 and TRBJ2-1; unclear D gene. Germline lookup yields CDR1 MNHEY and CDR2 SVGAGI. Trimming left V 3 bases short and J 1 base short, with 22 bases between. The CDR3 has 19 residues.